This note documents a single T cell receptor beta chain sequence. The antigen remains undetermined. The entry originates in a study of long-term antiretroviral therapy in people with HIV. Study results and caveats: Dominating the repertoire at all time points were the clones that expanded before ART.

Germline V gives CDR1 SGHAT, CDR2 FQNNGV. The J segment lost 7 bases and the V segment lost 5 bases, leaving 9 bases of the junction unmatched. The CDR3 is 14 residues long. Runs used v3.0 of the immunoSEQ assay and were done at survey level. Per-sample TRB depth target: about 40,000-55,000 T-cell genomes. Libraries were prepared by immunoSEQ multiplex PCR; TCRdb keeps only in-frame clonotypes and omits some of them. Of about 36,000 clones listed, over 70% were seen once; the top ten hold approximately 6.2%. The chain uses TRBV11-2 and TRBJ1-2; the match to TRBD1 covers 8 bases. The sequencing here drew on unsorted PBMCs, taken 0.6 years after starting antiretroviral therapy. The receptor was isolated from a young man with HIV. CDR3 DNA sequence: TGTGCCAGCAGCAAACAGGACAGGGCGGCTGGCTACACCTTC. It translates to CASSKQDRAAGYTF.